The present T cell receptor beta chain was sequenced within a study of blood T cell repertoires in COVID-19. Germline CDR1 is LNHNV and CDR2 is YYDKDF (reference sequence). Losses at the gene ends were 10 bases for V and 6 bases for J; bases not matched to a gene: 13. The CDR3 is made up of 14 amino acids. Sequencing was performed with immunoSEQ multiplex PCR; in TCRdb, only in-frame clones are kept and a portion is missing. This sample has about 260,000 clones, with 91% found just once. The receptor's source is a man in his forties who had been exposed to COVID-19. Specimen: PBMCs or T cells enriched from blood (not recorded which). The V call is TRBV15, the J call TRBJ2-7; 9 nucleotides match TRBD2. The CDR3 nucleotides are TGTGCCATCTCCGCGGGAGGGCCGTGGAGCGAGCAGTACTTC. Protein: CAISAGGPWSEQYF.